These 8 T cell receptor beta chains share one sample of origin, sequenced in a study of regulatory T cells in long-lasting Graves disease. HTBI primers from iRepertoire and Arm-PCR of CDR3 regions yielded the TCR beta libraries. TCRdb reprocessed the multiplex PCR reads with MiXCR, giving one entry per CDR3 protein. Of 350,000 to 450,000 distinct CDR3 sequences detected, about 15% appear once; the ten largest clones hold around 15%. Time point denoted: newly diagnosed GD, antithyroid drugs for less than 3 months. Generation of the TCR library employed RNA extracted from PBMCs. These data were likewise used in another study, on T cells in Graves' hyperthyroidism and ophthalmopathy.

Sequences were derived from peripheral blood mononuclear cells (PBMCs), sampled at new diagnosis, from a patient treated with antithyroid drugs. These receptors were taken from a woman aged 25-40 years with Graves disease.

Note on this clonotype: A junction boundary mismatches the germline segment, possibly from a read error. The chain couples TRBV20-1 to TRBJ2-7, with 11 bases aligning to TRBD2. The CDR3 contains 17 residues. CDR1 and CDR2 from the germline V gene are DFQATT and SNEGSKA (reference sequence). The CDR3 protein is CSASGTSGYEGSYERYF. In nucleotides, the CDR3 is TGCAGTGCTAGTGGGACTAGCGGATATGAGGGCTCCTACGAGCGGTACTTC.

This clonotype was recorded at least ten times. The chain has TRBV10-1 and TRBJ2-1; 8 bases line up with TRBD2. Per the germline V gene, CDR1 is WNHNN and CDR2 is SYGVQD (reference sequence). The CDR3 spans 16 residues. The V segment lost 0 bases and the J segment 9 bases; nucleotides outside the gene matches: 10. This CDR3 reads CASSESPGGPFGEQFF. CDR3 DNA: TGCGCCAGCAGTGAGTCCCCGGGAGGGCCATTCGGTGAGCAGTTCTTC.

This clonotype was seen many times. This sequence joins TRBV5-1 and TRBJ2-7; D is perhaps TRBD2 (5 bases). Per the germline V gene, CDR1 is SGHRS and CDR2 is YFSETQ. V was trimmed by 1 base and J by 5 bases, leaving 7 bases between them. The CDR3 runs to 12 residues. This CDR3 is CASSLPGDEQYF. CDR3 in DNA: TGCGCCAGCAGCTTGCCCGGGGACGAGCAGTACTTC.

This clonotype was counted at least ten times. The chain combines TRBV11-3 with TRBJ1-5; D not certain. V lost 0 bases and J 1 base, leaving 4 bases between the germline ends. The germline gives CDR1 SGHNT, CDR2 YENEEA. CDR3 length: 14 residues. CDR3 sequence (DNA): TGTGCCAGCAGCTTAGACAGCAGCAATCAGCCCCAGCATTTT. It specifies CASSLDSSNQPQHF.

The rearrangement joins TRBV7-3 to TRBJ2-7, with a possible D match to TRBD2 (6 bases). Germline V gives CDR1 SGHTA, CDR2 FQGTGA. CDR3 size: 17 residues. Between the trimmed V and J ends, which lost 9 bases and 0 bases, there was a span of 24 bases. As DNA, the CDR3 is TGTGCCAGGCGGTGGAGGGTCCGACAGAACTACTCCTACGAGCAGTACTTC. It codes for CARRWRVRQNYSYEQYF.

This chain links TRBV9 with TRBJ2-6, with D tentatively TRBD2 (5 bases). The V end lost 7 bases, the J end lost 1 base, and 12 bases lay between the germline ends. Looked up from germline, CDR1 is SGDLS and CDR2 is YYNGEE. The CDR3 spans 15 residues. CDR3 nucleotides: TGTGCCAGCGGGAAAGGCGGGTCTGGGGCCAACGTCCTGACTTTC. Residues: CASGKGGSGANVLTF.

As concerns this clonotype: Germline and junction disagree at one end, which may indicate a read error. The CDR3 bases are TGTGCCAGCAGTCCCGGAGGGGCTAGCTCAGATACGCAGTATTTT. Its protein is CASSPGGASSDTQYF. The V gene is TRBV10-3, the J gene TRBJ2-3, with a weak D call TRBD2 (6 bases). CDR1 and CDR2 (germline): ENHRY, SYGVKD. This CDR3 has 15 amino acids.

The rearrangement uses TRBV7-8 and TRBJ2-5; 9 nucleotides line up with TRBD2. CDR1 and CDR2 (germline): SGHVS, FQNEAQ. Unmatched junction bases numbered 8, after V lost 2 bases and J lost 7 bases. The CDR3 runs to 15 residues. The CDR3 bases are TGTGCCAGCAGCTTATCGCTTAGCGGGAGCGGGACCCAGTACTTC. It encodes CASSLSLSGSGTQYF.